A selection of T cell receptor beta chains follows, all from one sample in a study of CD8+CD57+ T cells in acquired aplastic anemia. TCRdb reanalysed the reads using MiXCR and keeps one entry per CDR3 protein. The table shows hundreds of thousands of distinct CDR3 sequences, with around 68% occurring only once. The source material was sorted CD4+, CD8+, or CD8+CD57+ T cells (not recorded which) from PBMCs. The receptor set was obtained from a human donor in good health, serving as a control. The CDR3 runs from the conserved cysteine through the conserved F or W. A D gene is named only where the DNA matches it firmly. A row's size may be missing; if present it is once, few, many or a size class.

>TRBJ1-2|NA|TRBV2|12|NA
TGTGCCCAGGACACCAATAACTATGGCTACACCTTC
CAQDTNNYGYTF
>TRBJ2-3|NA|TRBV14|17|NA
TGTGCCAGCAGCAGACTAACGGACGGGAGAGATACAGATACGCAGTATTTT
CASSRLTDGRDTDTQYF
>TRBJ2-7|TRBD1|TRBV14|19|NA
TGTGCCAGCAGCCAATGTCCGGGACAGGGTGGAAGGGTAGGCTACGAGCAGTACTTC
CASSQCPGQGGRVGYEQYF
>TRBJ1-2|TRBD1|TRBV5-4|15|NA
TGTGCCAGCAGCCCGGGGACAGGGAGAGGAGGAGGCTACACCTTC
CASSPGTGRGGGYTF
>TRBJ1-6|NA|TRBV12-3/TRBV12-4|10|few
TGTGCCAGCGGACCTTCACCCCTCCACTTC
CASGPSPLHF
>TRBJ2-3|NA|TRBV7-6|15|many
TGTGCCAGCAGCTCCGGGGGGCCTGACACAGATACGCAGTATTTT
CASSSGGPDTDTQYF
>TRBJ2-3|NA|TRBV5-5|15|NA
TGTGCCAGCAGCTTGGCCTGGGAGGACACAGATACGCAGTATTTT
CASSLAWEDTDTQYF
>TRBJ1-4|TRBD1|TRBV12-3/TRBV12-4|13|NA
TGTGCCAGCAGCTTCAGGGGGGGGGAAAAACTGTTTTTT
CASSFRGGEKLFF
>TRBJ2-1|TRBD2|TRBV20-1|14|NA
TGCAGTGCTATTGGCGGGGGGTCGGGCAATGAGCAGTTCTTC
CSAIGGGSGNEQFF
>TRBJ1-3|NA|TRBV6-5|18|few
TGTGCCAGCAGTTCCCCCCGAAAACGACCGAGCTCTGGAAACACCATATATTTT
CASSSPRKRPSSGNTIYF
>TRBJ2-5|NA|TRBV2|15|once
TGCGCCAGCAGCGTAGATGGCGAGGGGATTGAGACCCAGTACTTC
CASSVDGEGIETQYF
>TRBJ2-2|NA|TRBV7-9|14|NA
TGTGCCAGCAGCTTTCAACTGAACACCGGGGAGCTGTTTTTT
CASSFQLNTGELFF
>TRBJ2-7|TRBD1|TRBV29-1|14|NA
TGCAGCGTTGAGCTACCGGGACAGGGCAACGAGCAGTACTTC
CSVELPGQGNEQYF
>TRBJ2-7|TRBD2|TRBV7-8|14|NA
TGTGCCAGCAGCGTAACGGGGGGGTACAATGAGCCGTACTTC
CASSVTGGYNEPYF
>TRBJ2-1|NA|TRBV29-1|15|NA
TGCAGCGTTAACGAACAAGGCCTCTCCTACAATGAGCAGTTCTTC
CSVNEQGLSYNEQFF
>TRBJ2-7|NA|TRBV12-3/TRBV12-4|12|many
TGTGCCAGCAGTTTAGAGGGAAGCGAGCAGTACTTC
CASSLEGSEQYF